These 22 T cell receptor beta chains came from one sample sequenced in a study of blood T cell repertoires in COVID-19 (dated by TCRdb to about 2020). Receptors were amplified or captured by the immunoSEQ multiplex PCR assay. TCRdb carries this immuneACCESS record with in-frame sequences only. Its versions omit some clonotypes, under half of them owing to an unresolved V gene in the studies checked, with the rest unexplained. This sample gives 150,000 to 160,000 clones in total; roughly four fifths of them show up just once. The ten most abundant clones make up about 29% of the sample. The sample was peripheral blood. Receptors originate from a woman aged 60-75 years with acute or convalescent COVID-19.

The chain joins TRBV30 to TRBJ1-5; D remains unclear. The germline V gene has CDR1 GTSNPN and CDR2 SVGIG (reference sequence). The length of the CDR3 is 13 residues. V shed 2 bases and J shed 3 bases, with 8 bases lying between them. CDR3 bases: TGTGCCTGGAGTTCACAGTACAATCAGCCCCAGCATTTT. This codes for CAWSSQYNQPQHF.

This clone was found a few times. This chain uses TRBV3-1 (or the pseudogene TRBV3-2) with TRBJ1-5; TRBD1 matches 10 bases. This CDR3 has 15 residues. The ends lost 6 bases at V and 7 bases at J; junction bases unmatched: 9. Germline CDR1 reads LGHDT; CDR2 reads YNNKEL (reference sequence). The DNA for the CDR3 is TGTGCCAGCAGTCCCGGGACAGGGGCGGAACAGCCCCAGCATTTT. It yields the protein CASSPGTGAEQPQHF.

In DNA, the CDR3 is TGTGCCAGCAGTCCAACTAGAAACACCATATATTTT. It yields the protein CASSPTRNTIYF. The genes are TRBV7-9 and TRBJ1-3; D unresolved. The V end was cut by 6 bases, the J end by 5 bases, with 8 bases between. The CDR3 runs 12 residues. Looked up from germline, CDR1 is SEHNR and CDR2 is FQNEAQ (reference sequence).

This clone was seen a few times. The genes are TRBV5-1 and TRBJ2-2; D is perhaps TRBD1 (6 bases). The germline V gene encodes CDR1 SGHRS and CDR2 YFSETQ. CDR3 length equals 16 residues. Between the trimmed V and J ends, which lost 0 bases and 4 bases, there was a span of 13 bases. The CDR3 spells CASSLDGQRITGELFF. The CDR3 DNA follows: TGCGCCAGCAGCTTGGACGGACAGAGGATCACCGGGGAGCTGTTTTTT.

This chain joins TRBV4-1 and TRBJ1-1; tentatively, D is TRBD1 (6 bases). Trimming removed 1 base at V and 4 bases at J, with 10 bases between. CDR3 size: 14 residues. Germline-derived CDR1 and CDR2 are MGHRA and YSYEKL. CDR3 DNA sequence: TGCGCCAGCAGCCAAGGGGACATGGTCACTGAAGCTTTCTTT. It yields the protein CASSQGDMVTEAFF.

The chain has TRBV30 and TRBJ1-6; the D gene is possibly TRBD1 (6 bases). The CDR3 is made up of 14 amino acids. The V end lost 3 bases, the J end lost 5 bases, and 11 bases lay between the germline ends. From germline, CDR1 is GTSNPN and CDR2 SVGIG (reference sequence). The CDR3 reads CAWREGQHNSPLHF. In nucleotides, the CDR3 is TGTGCCTGGAGGGAAGGACAGCATAATTCACCCCTCCACTTT. The full variable domain, its missing parts supplied by reference TRBV30 and TRBJ1-6, is SQTIHQWPATLVQPVGSPLSLECTVEGTSNPNLYWYRQAAGRGLQLLFYSVGIGQISSEVPQNLSASRPQDRQFILSSKKLLLSDSGFYLCAWREGQHNSPLHFGNGTRLTVT.

The CDR3 reads CASSPLTGSYTQYF. The CDR3 DNA follows: TGTGCCAGCAGCCCCCTGACAGGGTCATATACGCAGTATTTT. The chain carries TRBV14 and TRBJ2-3; 7 bases are shared with TRBD1. Losses at the gene ends were 4 bases for V and 7 bases for J; bases not matched to a gene: 8. There are 14 residues in the CDR3. Germline lookup yields CDR1 SGHDN and CDR2 FVKESK. The variable domain in full, with the rest retrieved from reference TRBV14 and TRBJ2-3, is EAGVTQFPSHSVIEKGQTVTLRCDPISGHDNLYWYRRVMGKEIKFLLHFVKESKQDESGMPNNRFLAERTGGTYSTLKVQPAELEDSGVYFCASSPLTGSYTQYFGPGTRLTVL.

The chain joins TRBV4-1 to TRBJ1-4; 9 bases align to TRBD1. The trim removed 8 bases at V and 6 bases at J, leaving 7 bases unmatched. CDR3 length equals 14 residues. CDR1 is MGHRA, CDR2 YSYEKL, per germline. Written as DNA, the CDR3 is TGCGCCAGCTGGCCGGGACAGGGCGATGAAAAACTGTTTTTT. Its translation is CASWPGQGDEKLFF.

The genes are TRBV5-1 and TRBJ1-2, with D possibly being TRBD1 (5 bases). The CDR3 loop spans 14 amino acids. CDR1 and CDR2 from the germline V gene are SGHRS and YFSETQ. V shed 4 bases and J shed 6 bases, with 16 bases lying between them. CDR3 bases: TGCGCCAGCAGCGTGGGGGGGGTACCCGATGGCTACACCTTC. Protein product: CASSVGGVPDGYTF.

The V gene is TRBV7-3, the J gene TRBJ2-1; D may be TRBD2 (5 bases). Deletions cut 3 bases from V and 0 bases from J, with 9 bases between. Per the germline V gene, CDR1 is SGHTA and CDR2 is FQGTGA. The CDR3 length is 15 residues. The CDR3 loop is CASSLGDSSYNEQFF. For the CDR3, the DNA is TGTGCCAGCAGCTTGGGAGATAGCTCCTACAATGAGCAGTTCTTC.

The rearrangement links TRBV5-6 to TRBJ1-3; D ambiguous. Trimming stripped 1 base from V and 0 bases from J, with 5 bases between. Germline V lookup: CDR1 SGHDT, CDR2 YYEEEE. The CDR3 loop spans 14 amino acids. This chain's CDR3 is CASSLLFSGNTIYF. The CDR3 nucleotides are TGTGCCAGCAGCTTGCTCTTCTCTGGAAACACCATATATTTT.

This chain connects TRBV2 to TRBJ2-5; 9 bases are a match to TRBD1. The CDR3 consists of 16 residues. Per the germline V gene, CDR1 is SNHLY and CDR2 is FYNNEI. The V gene end was trimmed by 5 bases and the J gene end by 2 bases; junction bases not matched to a gene: 9. CDR3 loop: CASSLQGGTGQETQYF. CDR3 bases: TGTGCCAGCAGTCTCCAGGGGGGGACAGGGCAAGAGACCCAGTACTTC.

This chain uses TRBV7-2 with TRBJ2-6; TRBD1 might be the D (6 bases). The length of the CDR3 is 16 residues. Trimming stripped 1 base from V and 1 base from J, with 8 bases between. Germline lookup yields CDR1 SGHTA and CDR2 FQGNSA. The CDR3 coding sequence is TGTGCCAGCAGCTTAGGGGGACAATCTGGGGCCAACGTCCTGACTTTC. It specifies CASSLGGQSGANVLTF.

This chain joins TRBV6-4 and TRBJ1-2; 9 bases align to TRBD1. J was trimmed by 8 bases and V by 5 bases; bases with no gene match: 9. The CDR3 extends over 14 amino acids. The germline V gene has CDR1 MRHNA and CDR2 SNTAGT. DNA of the CDR3: TGTGCCAGCAGTACGGACAGGGGCACTGGGGGCTACACCTTC. As protein: CASSTDRGTGGYTF.

This clone was seen only a few times. J is TRBJ2-6 and V is TRBV6-1; D possibly corresponds to TRBD1 (5 bases). The germline V and J ends were trimmed by 1 base and 0 bases, with 16 bases remaining between them. Germline CDR1 is MNHNS and CDR2 is SASEGT. CDR3 length equals 19 residues. The CDR3 reads CASSEEKVGADSGANVLTF. The CDR3 DNA reads TGTGCCAGCAGTGAAGAGAAAGTTGGGGCGGACTCTGGGGCCAACGTCCTGACTTTC.

This chain joins TRBV27 and TRBJ1-5; the match to TRBD1 covers 8 bases. The CDR3 sequence is 15 residues long. From germline, CDR1 is MNHEY and CDR2 SMNVEV (reference sequence). V was pared by 2 bases and J by 0 bases, with 0 bases of the junction left unmatched. CDR3 DNA: TGTGCCAGCAGTTTACAGGGGGCTAGCAATCAGCCCCAGCATTTT. Amino acids: CASSLQGASNQPQHF.

V and J are TRBV28 and TRBJ1-5, with D unresolved. The CDR3 is 16 amino acids. The germline V gene has CDR1 MDHEN and CDR2 SYDVKM. V was clipped by 6 bases and J by 2 bases, with 17 bases between them. This CDR3 is CASRQQRTLRNQPQHF. CDR3 in DNA: TGTGCCAGCAGGCAACAGAGAACCTTACGCAATCAGCCCCAGCATTTT.

Relative to its sample, this clone is medium-sized. V usage is TRBV28 and J usage is TRBJ2-1; tentatively, D is TRBD1 (5 bases). In germline, CDR1 is MDHEN, CDR2 SYDVKM. This CDR3 is built from 13 residues. Trimming left V 3 bases short and J 10 bases short, with 13 bases between. CDR3 protein: CASSLGQASEQFF. The CDR3 nucleotides read TGTGCCAGCAGTTTGGGGCAAGCAAGCGAGCAGTTCTTC.

The chain uses TRBV28 and TRBJ1-6; 11 nucleotides match TRBD1. CDR3 length: 15 residues. CDR1 is MDHEN, CDR2 SYDVKM, per germline. The trim removed 4 bases at V and 9 bases at J, leaving 5 bases unmatched. Here the CDR3 DNA reads TGTGCCAGCAGTTCCGGACAGGGGGCGTTTTCACCCCTCCACTTT. Protein sequence: CASSSGQGAFSPLHF.

This clone was counted only a few times. V and J are TRBV28 and TRBJ2-7, with 8 bases matching TRBD1. V trimming: 8 bases; J trimming: 2 bases; junction bases outside the gene matches: 11. From germline, CDR1 is MDHEN and CDR2 SYDVKM. The CDR3 contains 15 residues. This CDR3 is CASGTGGSPAYEQYV. The CDR3 DNA reads TGTGCCAGCGGTACAGGGGGGTCCCCCGCCTACGAGCAGTACGTC.

The chain has TRBV6-6 and TRBJ1-5, with 7 bases lining up with TRBD1. V dropped 7 bases and J dropped 2; count of bases not matched to a gene: 11. From germline, CDR1 is MNHNY and CDR2 SVGAGI (reference sequence). This CDR3 region has 16 residues. The CDR3 spells CASTGDRALGNQPQHF. CDR3 in DNA: TGTGCCAGCACCGGAGACAGGGCCTTAGGCAATCAGCCCCAGCATTTT.

The V gene is TRBV6-5, the J gene TRBJ1-1, with no clear D. Germline V gives CDR1 MNHEY, CDR2 SVGAGI. The CDR3 runs 15 residues. Trimming cost V 2 bases and J 2 bases, with 12 bases left between them. CDR3 bases: TGTGCCAGCAGTTACAGCCAGCGGGCTAACACTGAAGCTTTCTTT. This translates into CASSYSQRANTEAFF.